A single sample is the source of the 23 T cell receptor beta chains below, sequenced in a study of blood T cell repertoires in COVID-19. Clones were read by immunoSEQ multiplex PCR, and TCRdb kept only the in-frame ones, dropping some. The sample includes about 330,000 clones, approximately 85% seen only once; the top ten take roughly 7%. Sequenced material: peripheral blood. The receptors originated from a human donor in a cohort sampled during active COVID-19.

V is TRBV11-2 and J is TRBJ2-2; D uncertain. V was trimmed by 5 bases and J by 4 bases, leaving 17 bases between them. The germline V gene encodes CDR1 SGHAT and CDR2 FQNNGV. CDR3 size: 16 residues. The CDR3 DNA follows: TGTGCCAGCAGCCATTATTATGTAGCTTTCACCGGGGAGCTGTTTTTT. It yields the protein CASSHYYVAFTGELFF.

The gene calls are TRBV24-1 and TRBJ2-1, with D maybe TRBD1 (5 bases). The CDR3 is 16 residues long. Germline V gene sequence: CDR1 KGHDR, CDR2 SFDVKD. The ends were cut back, 0 bases at V and 4 bases at J, with 12 bases in the middle. CDR3 nucleotide sequence: TGTGCCACCAGTGATTTGTCAGGGTCGACATACAATGAGCAGTTCTTC. It is translated as CATSDLSGSTYNEQFF.

The chain couples TRBV24-1 to TRBJ2-2, with 7 positions matching TRBD1. The CDR3 loop spans 19 amino acids. The V segment lost 1 base and the J segment 3 bases; nucleotides outside the gene matches: 13. From germline, CDR1 is KGHDR and CDR2 SFDVKD. CDR3: CATSDFEGRTGVDTGELFF. The CDR3 DNA follows: TGTGCCACCAGTGATTTTGAAGGAAGAACAGGGGTGGACACCGGGGAGCTGTTTTTT.

The gene calls are TRBV7-9 and TRBJ1-2; D may be TRBD1 (5 bases). The V and J ends lost 1 base and 2 bases respectively, with 11 bases between them. The CDR3 extends over 15 amino acids. Germline V gene lookup returns CDR1 SEHNR and CDR2 FQNEAQ (reference sequence). CDR3 protein: CASSLETGANYGYTF. DNA for the CDR3: TGTGCCAGCAGCTTAGAAACAGGCGCGAACTATGGCTACACCTTC.

The chain recombines TRBV9 with TRBJ1-2, with TRBD1 matching 10 bases. The germline V gene encodes CDR1 SGDLS and CDR2 YYNGEE. V was clipped by 2 bases and J by 3 bases; unmatched bases: 4. CDR3 size: 15 residues. The CDR3 sequence: CASSVGQGEDYGYTF. DNA for the CDR3: TGTGCCAGCAGCGTTGGACAGGGGGAAGACTATGGCTACACCTTC.

The CDR3 here is CASSSRTSGGDYSSYNEQFF. The CDR3 region has the DNA TGTGCCAGCAGCTCGAGGACTAGCGGGGGGGATTACAGCTCCTACAATGAGCAGTTCTTC. V gene TRBV7-3 combines with J gene TRBJ2-1; TRBD2 matches at 15 bases. Trimming cost V 4 bases and J 0 bases; bases outside gene matches: 10. Per germline, CDR1 SGHTA and CDR2 FQGTGA. There are 20 residues in the CDR3.

This sequence joins TRBV5-4 and TRBJ1-1, with 9 positions matching TRBD1. Trimming at V came to 4 bases and at J to 10 bases, leaving 8 bases not matched to a gene. Germline V gene lookup returns CDR1 SGHNT and CDR2 YYREEE (reference sequence). The CDR3 contains 13 residues. The CDR3 sequence: CASSGGQGLVAFF. CDR3 nucleotide sequence: TGTGCCAGCAGCGGGGGACAGGGTCTGGTAGCTTTCTTT.

The sample holds one count of this clone. J is TRBJ2-7 and V is TRBV29-1, with 7 bases identical to TRBD1. CDR1 SQVTM and CDR2 ANQGSEA come from the germline V gene. This CDR3 has 13 residues. J lost 0 bases, V lost 7 bases, and 6 bases had no gene match. In DNA form, the CDR3 reads TGCAGCGCTAAAACAGGGGTCTCCTACGAGCAGTACTTC. Its translation: CSAKTGVSYEQYF.

This chain links TRBV7-8 with TRBJ2-7, with 9 bases fitting TRBD1. CDR3 length: 16 residues. Germline V CDR1 and CDR2: SGHVS, FQNEAQ. The ends lost 3 bases at V and 0 bases at J; junction bases unmatched: 6. CDR3 loop: CASSFGTGTVSYEQYF. The CDR3 DNA reads TGTGCCAGCAGCTTTGGGACAGGGACCGTCTCCTACGAGCAGTACTTC.

This chain uses TRBV7-2 with TRBJ1-3; no reliable D call. The CDR3 runs 16 residues. CDR1 is SGHTA and CDR2 is FQGNSA in the germline V gene. The ends were cut back, 0 bases at V and 0 bases at J, with 9 bases in the middle. The CDR3 spells CASSLAGGNSGNTIYF. In DNA, the CDR3 is TGTGCCAGCAGCTTAGCAGGAGGAAACTCTGGAAACACCATATATTTT. The full variable domain, with the rest looked up from reference TRBV7-2 and TRBJ1-3, is GAGVSQSPSNKVTEKGKDVELRCDPISGHTALYWYRQSLGQGLEFLIYFQGNSAPDKSGLPSDRFSAERTGGSVSTLTIQRTQQEDSAVYLCASSLAGGNSGNTIYFGEGSWLTVV.

The V call is TRBV5-1, the J call TRBJ2-6; tentative D call: TRBD1 (6 bases). Deletions cut 4 bases from V and 0 bases from J, with 32 bases between. The CDR3 is 23 residues long. Germline CDR1 SGHRS, CDR2 YFSETQ. This chain's CDR3 is CASSPRASGRGQLAFSGANVLTF. The CDR3 nucleotides read TGCGCCAGCAGCCCTCGGGCCTCCGGCCGAGGACAGTTGGCCTTCTCTGGGGCCAACGTCCTGACTTTC. Looking up the rest from reference TRBV5-1 and TRBJ2-6 gives the full variable domain: KAGVTQTPRYLIKTRGQQVTLSCSPISGHRSVSWYQQTPGQGLQFLFEYFSETQRNKGNFPGRFSGRQFSNSRSEMNVSTLELGDSALYLCASSPRASGRGQLAFSGANVLTFGAGSRLTVL.

V and J are TRBV5-1 and TRBJ1-2; D is ambiguous. Germline V gene lookup returns CDR1 SGHRS and CDR2 YFSETQ. V lost 6 bases and J 7 bases, leaving 22 bases between the germline ends. This CDR3 is built from 15 residues. CDR3 coding DNA: TGCGCCAGCATGGAATCTAGTGGATACGGGTTTGGCTACACCTTC. It specifies CASMESSGYGFGYTF.

CDR3 bases: TGCGCCAGCAGCCATTCCGCAGGGTCCTACGAGCAGTACTTC. It translates to CASSHSAGSYEQYF. The chain employs TRBV4-1 and TRBJ2-7; D perhaps matches TRBD1 (5 bases). Trimming took 3 bases from V and 1 from J, leaving 10 bases between them. This CDR3 comprises 14 residues. Germline V CDR1 and CDR2: MGHRA, YSYEKL.

The chain is built from TRBV6-5 and TRBJ1-5; TRBD1 agrees at 7 bases. This CDR3 has 14 residues. V dropped 5 bases and J dropped 6; count of bases not matched to a gene: 7. CDR1 and CDR2 (germline): MNHEY, SVGAGI. The CDR3 coding sequence is TGTGCCAGCAGTCTCGGGACAGAAACTCAGCCCCAGCATTTT. This codes for CASSLGTETQPQHF.

In DNA, the CDR3 is TGTGCCACCGATCGGGGGCAGGGGGAGCAGCAGCCCCAGCATTTT. The encoded protein is CATDRGQGEQQPQHF. This rearrangement joins TRBV19 to TRBJ1-5, with 7 bases aligning to TRBD1. The CDR3 contains 15 residues. Germline V gene sequence: CDR1 LNHDA, CDR2 SQIVND (reference sequence). Trimming removed 10 bases from V and 7 bases from J; junction bases left unmatched: 16. The whole variable domain, remainder taken from reference TRBV19 and TRBJ1-5, is DGGITQSPKYLFRKEGQNVTLSCEQNLNHDAMYWYRQDPGQGLRLIYYSQIVNDFQKGDIAEGYSVSREKKESFPLTVTSAQKNPTAFYLCATDRGQGEQQPQHFGDGTRLSIL.

V usage is TRBV6-5 and J usage is TRBJ1-3; possibly TRBD1 for D (5 bases). In germline, CDR1 is MNHEY, CDR2 SVGAGI. Trimming took off 6 bases at V and 0 bases at J, with 6 bases between the two ends. The CDR3 is 13 amino acids. The CDR3 bases are TGTGCCAGCAGGACAGCCTCTGGAAACACCATATATTTT. It codes for CASRTASGNTIYF.

The CDR3 nucleotides are TGCGCCAGCAGCGATACAACCGAAAAACTGTTTTTT. This encodes CASSDTTEKLFF. This chain uses TRBV5-1 with TRBJ1-4; D is uncertain. V lost 4 bases and J 8 bases, leaving 9 bases between the germline ends. The germline V gene has CDR1 SGHRS and CDR2 YFSETQ. The CDR3 spans 12 residues.

The chain employs TRBV19 and TRBJ2-1, with TRBD1 matching 7 bases. Germline CDR1 is LNHDA and CDR2 is SQIVND (reference sequence). With 8 bases clipped from V and 5 bases from J, the junction kept 15 bases outside the gene matches. The CDR3 covers 16 residues. The CDR3 is CASRNNRDSKHNEQFF. For the CDR3, the DNA is TGTGCCAGTCGCAACAACCGGGACAGCAAACACAATGAGCAGTTCTTC.

The genes are TRBV29-1 and TRBJ2-1; D unclear. Germline V gene lookup returns CDR1 SQVTM and CDR2 ANQGSEA. This CDR3 contains 12 residues. Trimming pared 8 bases from V and 4 bases from J, leaving 12 bases between. CDR3 sequence (DNA): TGCAGCACCCTGGCGGCTTACAATGAGCAGTTCTTC. Its protein product is CSTLAAYNEQFF.

The chain combines TRBV5-1 with TRBJ1-6, with 7 bases fitting TRBD1. The germline CDR1 and CDR2 sequences are SGHRS and YFSETQ. V lost 4 bases to trimming and J lost 9 bases; unmatched junction nucleotides: 10. The CDR3 covers 15 residues. The CDR3 DNA follows: TGCGCCAGCAGCACGACCGGGACAGATTTTTCACCCCTCCACTTT. It translates to CASSTTGTDFSPLHF. The full variable domain, rest sourced from reference TRBV5-1 and TRBJ1-6, is KAGVTQTPRYLIKTRGQQVTLSCSPISGHRSVSWYQQTPGQGLQFLFEYFSETQRNKGNFPGRFSGRQFSNSRSEMNVSTLELGDSALYLCASSTTGTDFSPLHFGNGTRLTVT.

Only a few counts were recorded for this clone. The V gene is TRBV27, the J gene TRBJ2-7, with no clear D. The V end lost 2 bases, the J end lost 3 bases, and 11 bases lay between the germline ends. Germline CDR1 reads MNHEY; CDR2 reads SMNVEV (reference sequence). This CDR3 has 14 amino acids. CDR3: CASSLKTTDYEQYF. Here the CDR3 DNA reads TGTGCCAGCAGTTTAAAGACAACCGACTACGAGCAGTACTTC.

Concerning this clone itself: The sample contains more than one DNA sequence encoding this CDR3. The rearrangement joins TRBV6-5 to TRBJ2-7, with TRBD2 identical over 10 bases. The J segment lost 3 bases and the V segment lost 0 bases, leaving 2 bases of the junction unmatched. The CDR3 runs to 15 residues. From germline, CDR1 is MNHEY and CDR2 SVGAGI. The CDR3 loop is CASSYSSGGNYEQYF. CDR3 bases: TGTGCCAGCAGTTACTCTAGCGGGGGGAACTACGAGCAGTACTTC.

This chain uses TRBV9 with TRBJ1-1; 11 bases map to TRBD1. Germline CDR1 is SGDLS and CDR2 is YYNGEE. The CDR3 is made up of 15 amino acids. The V gene end was trimmed by 3 bases and the J gene end by 3 bases; junction bases not matched to a gene: 4. For the CDR3, the DNA is TGTGCCAGCAGCGCCGGGACAGGGGGTTACACTGAAGCTTTCTTT. Encoded protein: CASSAGTGGYTEAFF.